These 30 T cell receptor beta chains originate from one sample sequenced in a study of T cell repertoires in cytomegalovirus infection. From the reads, TCRdb called clonotypes with MiXCR, one entry per CDR3 protein. Of 370,000 or so distinct CDR3 sequences listed, approximately 35% are singletons. Their specific antigens are unknown. The source material was cultured PBMCs, sampled from culture after CMV antigen stimulation. The receptors come from a human donor in good health (CMV status not recorded). Some clones in this sample may be carry-over from other donors' samples.

The chain uses TRBV7-9 and TRBJ1-1, with TRBD1 as a possible D gene (6 bases). CDR1 SEHNR and CDR2 FQNEAQ come from the germline V gene (reference sequence). V lost 7 bases and J 0 bases, leaving 12 bases between the germline ends. CDR3 size: 14 residues. As DNA, the CDR3 is TGTGCCAGCACCAGGACAGAAGTGAACACTGAAGCTTTCTTT. This sequence encodes CASTRTEVNTEAFF.

The chain is built from TRBV15 and TRBJ1-1; D gene uncertain. This CDR3 contains 12 residues. V lost 1 base to trimming and J lost 6 bases, with 6 bases between them. CDR1 is LNHNV, CDR2 YYDKDF, per germline (reference sequence). The CDR3 nucleotides read TGTGCCACCAGCAGAGCATCGTCTGAAGCTTTCTTT. The encoded protein is CATSRASSEAFF. Combining the CDR3 with reference TRBV15 and TRBJ1-1 gives the whole variable domain DAMVIQNPRYQVTQFGKPVTLSCSQTLNHNVMYWYQQKSSQAPKLLFHYYDKDFNNEADTPDNFQSRRPNTSFCFLDIRSPGLGDTAMYLCATSRASSEAFFGQGTRLTVV.

This clonotype was observed a handful of times. CDR3 region: CASSYRSVISGNTIYF. The CDR3 DNA sequence: TGTGCCAGCAGTTATCGATCGGTCATCTCTGGAAACACCATATATTTT. The chain employs TRBV6-5 and TRBJ1-3; D call uncertain. CDR3 length equals 16 residues. V was cut by 3 bases and J by 0 bases, with 12 bases left in between. Germline V gives CDR1 MNHEY, CDR2 SVGAGI.

In this sample, this clonotype turned up a few times. The rearrangement uses TRBV28 and TRBJ2-2, with 7 bases aligning to TRBD2. Germline CDR1 is MDHEN and CDR2 is SYDVKM. CDR3 length equals 13 residues. J lost 1 base, V lost 11 bases, and 4 bases had no gene match. Here the CDR3 DNA reads TGTGCCCTTGGCGGGGGGAACACCGGGGAGCTGTTTTTT. Residues: CALGGGNTGELFF.

This clonotype appeared many times. The rearrangement links TRBV7-2 to TRBJ1-5, with D possibly being TRBD1 (5 bases). In germline, CDR1 is SGHTA, CDR2 FQGNSA. This CDR3 is built from 13 residues. V was cut by 4 bases and J by 10 bases, with 14 bases left in between. The CDR3 spells CASSSPGREPQHF. For the CDR3, the DNA is TGTGCCAGCAGCTCGCCAGGGAGGGAACCCCAGCATTTT.

The V call is TRBV24-1, the J call TRBJ2-1, with D tentatively TRBD2 (5 bases). Trimming removed 7 bases from V and 12 bases from J, with 15 bases in between. Germline V lookup: CDR1 KGHDR, CDR2 SFDVKD. The CDR3 is 12 residues long. The CDR3, as DNA: TGTGCCACCAGGGGCGGAGGATCAGGGCAGTTCTTC. The encoded protein is CATRGGGSGQFF.

This clonotype was seen more than once but under ten times. This chain connects TRBV19 to TRBJ2-1; the D gene is possibly TRBD2 (7 bases). The V and J ends lost 8 bases and 2 bases respectively, with 16 bases between them. The CDR3 loop spans 15 amino acids. CDR1 is LNHDA and CDR2 is SQIVND in the germline V gene (reference sequence). The CDR3 spells CASAPQGGAYNEQFF. CDR3 sequence (DNA): TGTGCCAGTGCCCCCCAAGGGGGGGCCTACAATGAGCAGTTCTTC.

The rearrangement links TRBV20-1 to TRBJ2-3; D could derive from TRBD1 or TRBD2 (5 bases each). The CDR3 is 13 amino acids. Germline V lookup: CDR1 DFQATT, CDR2 SNEGSKA (reference sequence). The CDR3 protein is CTVHGTLTDTQYF. Here the CDR3 DNA reads TGCACTGTCCACGGGACGCTCACAGATACGCAGTATTTT.

This clonotype has more than one count but fewer than ten. The chain joins TRBV15 to TRBJ2-7, with TRBD2 matching over 14 bases. With V trimmed by 11 bases and J by 3 bases, 9 bases remained unmatched. Germline V lookup: CDR1 LNHNV, CDR2 YYDKDF (reference sequence). The CDR3 contains 15 residues. Here the CDR3 reads CASGTSGSRRYEQYF. As DNA, the CDR3 is TGTGCCTCCGGGACTAGCGGGAGTAGGCGCTACGAGCAGTACTTC.

This clonotype was counted a few times. The chain is built from TRBV6-2 or TRBV6-3 and TRBJ2-3, with 9 positions matching TRBD2. V trimming: 4 bases; J trimming: 6 bases; junction bases outside the gene matches: 11. Germline V gene sequence: CDR1 MNHEY, CDR2 SVGEGT. There are 16 residues in the CDR3. In nucleotides, the CDR3 is TGTGCCAGCAGTTTTCTGCGGGAGGGATCCCAGGATACGCAGTATTTT. Protein sequence: CASSFLREGSQDTQYF.

The chain has TRBV10-3 and TRBJ2-1, with 7 bases fitting TRBD1. Germline CDR1 and CDR2: ENHRY and SYGVKD. V gave up 2 bases and J gave up 3 bases; unmatched junction bases: 7. There are 16 residues in the CDR3. CDR3 amino acids: CAISEGRDRSYNEQFF. CDR3 DNA sequence: TGTGCCATCAGTGAGGGCCGGGACAGAAGCTACAATGAGCAGTTCTTC.

Only a few counts were recorded for this clonotype. This sequence joins TRBV7-2 and TRBJ2-2; the D is unclear. CDR1 and CDR2 (germline): SGHTA, FQGNSA. Trimming removed 1 base from V and 0 bases from J, with 12 bases in between. The CDR3 sequence is 17 residues long. The CDR3 protein is CASSLDPWRANTGELFF. The CDR3, as DNA: TGTGCCAGCAGCTTAGACCCTTGGAGAGCGAACACCGGGGAGCTGTTTTTT.

This clonotype occurred many times. The chain employs TRBV7-8 and TRBJ1-2, with a tentative D call TRBD1 (6 bases). In germline, CDR1 is SGHVS, CDR2 FQNEAQ. V lost 5 bases to trimming and J lost 4 bases, with 17 bases between them. The CDR3 is 15 residues long. The CDR3 coding sequence is TGTGCCAGCAGCCAGAATACAGGGATCTCCTATGGCTACACCTTC. Its translation: CASSQNTGISYGYTF. Full variable domain (rest looked up from reference TRBV7-8 and TRBJ1-2): GAGVSQSPRYKVAKRGQDVALRCDPISGHVSLFWYQQALGQGPEFLTYFQNEAQLDKSGLPSDRFFAERPEGSVSTLKIQRTQQEDSAVYLCASSQNTGISYGYTFGSGTRLTVV.

CDR3 region: CSARGEGWYGYTF. The DNA for the CDR3 is TGCAGTGCTAGAGGAGAGGGGTGGTATGGCTACACCTTC. The J gene is TRBJ1-2, the V gene TRBV20-1; tentatively, D is TRBD1 (5 bases). The CDR3 spans 13 residues. Per the germline V gene, CDR1 is DFQATT and CDR2 is SNEGSKA (reference sequence). V shed 1 base and J shed 5 bases, with 11 bases lying between them.

This clonotype has at least ten counts. The rearrangement links TRBV7-8 to TRBJ2-5, with TRBD2 matching 7 bases. Trimming at V came to 5 bases and at J to 7 bases, leaving 13 bases not matched to a gene. The CDR3 loop spans 15 amino acids. The germline CDR1 and CDR2 sequences are SGHVS and FQNEAQ. The CDR3 protein is CASSQSRLAGGTQYF. As DNA, the CDR3 is TGTGCCAGCAGCCAATCAAGACTAGCTGGGGGGACCCAGTACTTC.

This clonotype came up many times. This sequence joins TRBV7-2 and TRBJ2-7; D unclear. This CDR3 comprises 14 residues. Trimming stripped 4 bases from V and 1 base from J, with 11 bases between. The V gene's germline CDR1 is SGHTA and CDR2 FQGNSA. The CDR3 here is CASSSLTGSYEQYF. The CDR3 DNA sequence: TGTGCCAGCAGCTCCCTGACTGGATCCTACGAGCAGTACTTC.

This clonotype was counted a single time. The chain carries TRBV29-1 and TRBJ2-1; possibly TRBD2 for D (5 bases). V lost 4 bases to trimming and J lost 9 bases, with 10 bases between them. Germline values: CDR1 SQVTM, CDR2 ANQGSEA. The CDR3 spans 11 residues. CDR3 in amino acids: CSVGSGGEQFF. In DNA, the CDR3 is TGCAGCGTTGGAAGCGGTGGTGAGCAGTTCTTC.

This chain joins TRBV20-1 and TRBJ2-1, with no clear D. The CDR3 is made up of 12 amino acids. The V end lost 2 bases, the J end lost 9 bases, and 11 bases lay between the germline ends. The germline CDR1 and CDR2 sequences are DFQATT and SNEGSKA (reference sequence). CDR3 residues: CSARLVSLEQFF. CDR3 coding DNA: TGCAGTGCTAGACTAGTGTCCCTTGAGCAGTTCTTC.

The rearrangement joins TRBV27 to TRBJ1-5, with 7 positions matching TRBD1. Germline V gives CDR1 MNHEY, CDR2 SMNVEV (reference sequence). With V trimmed by 4 bases and J by 0 bases, 12 bases remained unmatched. The CDR3 is 18 amino acids. The CDR3 loop is CASSSIGQAWYSNQPQHF. As DNA, the CDR3 is TGTGCCAGCAGTTCAATCGGACAGGCATGGTATAGCAATCAGCCCCAGCATTTT.

This chain connects TRBV7-6 to TRBJ2-1; the D is unclear. CDR1 and CDR2 (germline): SGHVS, FNYEAQ. The CDR3 has 15 residues. V gave up 1 base and J gave up 8 bases, with 15 bases separating them. The CDR3 is CASSLGLIRHDEQFF. The CDR3 region has the DNA TGTGCCAGCAGCTTAGGGTTAATTCGGCACGATGAGCAGTTCTTC.

This chain joins TRBV10-2 and TRBJ1-1; D gene uncertain. Trimming stripped 2 bases from V and 7 bases from J, with 14 bases between. This CDR3 is 14 amino acids long. CDR1 is WSHSY and CDR2 is SAAADI in the germline V gene. In DNA form, the CDR3 reads TGCGCCAGCAGTGAGATGAATTATGAGGGTGAAGCTTTCTTT. It is translated as CASSEMNYEGEAFF.

This CDR3 reads CASSFSDKHRWDYEQYF. In DNA form, the CDR3 reads TGTGCCAGCAGCTTTAGTGATAAACACAGGTGGGACTACGAGCAGTACTTC. This chain joins TRBV7-9 and TRBJ2-7; the D gene is possibly TRBD1 (5 bases). V lost 3 bases, J lost 3 bases, and 21 bases lay in between. The V gene's germline CDR1 is SEHNR and CDR2 FQNEAQ (reference sequence). The CDR3 sequence is 17 residues long.

The J gene is TRBJ2-3, the V gene TRBV6-1; 11 nucleotides line up with TRBD2. The germline gives CDR1 MNHNS, CDR2 SASEGT. V was clipped by 1 base and J by 4 bases; unmatched bases: 7. The CDR3 runs to 17 residues. Here the CDR3 reads CASSEDALAGVADTQYF. CDR3 nucleotides: TGTGCCAGCAGTGAAGATGCACTAGCGGGAGTCGCAGATACGCAGTATTTT.

This clonotype was picked up many times. The gene calls are TRBV7-8 and TRBJ2-7; the D is unclear. Looked up from germline, CDR1 is SGHVS and CDR2 is FQNEAQ. Trimming took 5 bases from V and 5 from J, leaving 16 bases between them. This CDR3 has 14 residues. The CDR3 protein is CASSVRRSIHEQYF. CDR3 nucleotides: TGTGCCAGCAGCGTGAGGCGGTCTATCCACGAGCAGTACTTC.

In nucleotides, the CDR3 is TGTGCCAGCAGTCCCCGCCTGGGGACAGGGGGCACTGAAGCTTTCTTT. Protein product: CASSPRLGTGGTEAFF. J is TRBJ1-1 and V is TRBV6-6, with 11 nucleotides matching TRBD1. Per the germline V gene, CDR1 is MNHNY and CDR2 is SVGAGI (reference sequence). Losses at the gene ends were 5 bases for V and 4 bases for J; bases not matched to a gene: 9. This CDR3 comprises 16 residues.

This clonotype was found a few times. The rearrangement joins TRBV18 to TRBJ1-1; 9 positions match TRBD1. Germline trimming cut 2 bases from V and 7 bases from J; bases unmatched to any gene: 17. The germline V gene has CDR1 KGHSH and CDR2 LQKENI. There are 18 residues in the CDR3. In DNA form, the CDR3 reads TGTGCCAGCTCACCAGCCGGGTTTGGACAGGGGTACGAAGGTGAAGCTTTCTTT. This translates into CASSPAGFGQGYEGEAFF.

The J gene is TRBJ2-1, the V gene TRBV5-4; D gene unclear. The V and J ends lost 0 bases and 0 bases respectively, with 7 bases between them. The CDR3 has 15 residues. CDR1 SGHNT and CDR2 YYREEE come from the germline V gene (reference sequence). The chain's CDR3 is CASSLDVSSYNEQFF. The CDR3 bases are TGTGCCAGCAGCTTGGACGTGAGCTCCTACAATGAGCAGTTCTTC.

This clonotype was picked up many times. V usage is TRBV6-6 and J usage is TRBJ1-5; D unclear. CDR3 length: 14 residues. CDR1 and CDR2 from the germline V gene are MNHNY and SVGAGI (reference sequence). V was pared by 8 bases and J by 1 base, with 12 bases between. CDR3 sequence: CASSSPGSNQPQHF. CDR3 sequence (DNA): TGTGCCAGCTCGAGCCCCGGAAGCAATCAGCCCCAGCATTTT.

This clonotype has at least ten counts. V usage is TRBV7-2 and J usage is TRBJ1-4; tentative D call: TRBD1 (5 bases). This CDR3 has 15 residues. The V end was cut by 0 bases, the J end by 5 bases, with 10 bases between. Germline assignment: CDR1 SGHTA and CDR2 FQGNSA. The CDR3, as DNA: TGTGCCAGCAGCTTAGCGTCAGGGAAGAATGAAAAACTGTTTTTT. It is translated as CASSLASGKNEKLFF.

J is TRBJ1-1 and V is TRBV6-2 or TRBV6-3, with a tentative D call TRBD1 (6 bases). The germline V gene encodes CDR1 MNHEY and CDR2 SVGEGT. The CDR3 runs to 14 residues. Trimming left V 6 bases short and J 2 bases short, with 13 bases between. The CDR3: CASSPTGSNTEAFF. The CDR3 coding sequence is TGTGCCAGCAGCCCAACAGGGTCTAACACTGAAGCTTTCTTT.